This TCR beta chain was recorded in a study of vaccination effects on CD4 cells after COVID-19. Study-wide background: With the ViraFEST assay, the study expanded antigen-specific CD4+ T cells using viral peptide pools, then sequenced them. After the second dose, samples were taken at median day 72.

The data were produced by immunoSEQ multiplex PCR, yet TCRdb's version contains in-frame clones alone and is incomplete. Of about 57,000 clones in the sample, about 78% were seen once. The germline V and J ends were trimmed by 4 bases and 3 bases, with 12 bases remaining between them. The germline V gene has CDR1 SEHNR and CDR2 FQNEAQ (reference sequence). This CDR3 is 14 amino acids long. Concerning this clone itself: Its antigen is unknown.

Isolation of CD4+ T cells took place after approximately ten days of culture. The cohort was immunized with two doses of either the BNT162b2 or mRNA-1273 vaccine. The material was CD4+ T cells from PBMCs cultured without peptide, obtained after COVID-19 vaccination. The receptor was derived from a human donor who received a COVID-19 vaccine. The chain links TRBV7-9 to TRBJ1-1; D uncertain. CDR3 protein: CASSSPGRDTEAFF. CDR3 coding DNA: TGTGCCAGCAGCTCCCCGGGGAGGGACACTGAAGCTTTCTTT. The variable domain in full, completed from reference TRBV7-9 and TRBJ1-1, reads DTGVSQNPRHKITKRGQNVTFRCDPISEHNRLYWYRQTLGQGPEFLTYFQNEAQLEKSRLLSDRFSAERPKGSFSTLEIQRTEQGDSAMYLCASSSPGRDTEAFFGQGTRLTVV.